This T cell receptor beta chain emerged from a study of Graves' ophthalmopathy and Graves' hyperthyroidism. Broader study findings: Also, most clonotypes expanded in the thyroid above 0.001 frequency appeared in blood.

Researchers took RNA transcripts and amplified TCR beta CDR3 regions from them. RT-PCR in the first round used HTBI primers; a second-round multiplex PCR followed. TCRdb re-called the multiplex PCR reads through MiXCR, storing one row per CDR3 protein. The sample holds a few hundred thousand distinct CDR3 sequences, under 40% seen once. CDR1 LGHNT and CDR2 FRNRAP come from the germline V gene. This CDR3 spans 13 amino acids. Trimming removed 7 bases at V and 11 bases at J, with 15 bases between. In this sample, this clonotype turned up many times. The antigen remains unidentified. The receptor's source is an adult man with Graves' hyperthyroidism. Sequences were obtained from peripheral blood or thyroid tissue (not recorded which). The chain combines TRBV12-5 with TRBJ1-6, with D possibly matching TRBD1 (6 bases). The CDR3 is CASARQVQAPLHF. DNA of the CDR3: TGTGCTAGTGCCCGACAGGTGCAGGCACCCCTCCACTTT.